Sequencing of this T cell receptor beta chain was carried out in a study of T-cell reconstitution after alpha-beta-depleted transplantation in children. This CDR3 comprises 15 residues. The V gene's germline CDR1 is SEHNR and CDR2 FQNEAQ (reference sequence). V was clipped by 2 bases and J by 6 bases; unmatched bases: 5. Unique molecular identifiers were incorporated when the TCRbeta library was constructed. In TCRdb, the PCR reads were re-called with MiXCR into one record per CDR3 protein. The sample carries about 400,000 distinct CDR3 sequences, roughly 21% recorded once. This clonotype originated in a human donor who donated a stem cell graft to a child with acute myeloid leukemia. The V and J genes are TRBV7-9 and TRBJ2-2; 8 nucleotides line up with TRBD1. The source was PBMCs from the stem cell graft donor, collected from the stem cell graft. The CDR3 region has the DNA TGTGCCAGCAGCTTATACAGGGGGGTTTCCGGGGAGCTGTTTTTT. It encodes CASSLYRGVSGELFF.